Below, one T cell receptor (beta chain) is given with its context. This record belongs to a study of T cells in Graves' hyperthyroidism and ophthalmopathy. Patients aged 18 to 65 with hyperthyroidism were newly diagnosed, with duration under 2 months. What was amplified from RNA transcripts were TCR beta CDR3 regions. The study used the HTBI primer set for a first-round RT-PCR of the TCR CDR3. TCRdb analysed the multiplex PCR reads with MiXCR anew, one entry per CDR3 protein. The sample lists approximately 430,000 distinct CDR3 sequences, approximately 14% occurring once. Sequencing used blood. The TCR originated in a woman younger than 35 with Graves' hyperthyroidism.

The CDR3 nucleotides are TGCAGCGACCTTCAGCTGCCAGGGGACTATGGCTACACCTTC. The encoded protein is CSDLQLPGDYGYTF. V is TRBV29-1 and J is TRBJ1-2; D may be TRBD1 (6 bases). Germline CDR1 and CDR2: SQVTM and ANQGSEA. V was shortened by 7 bases and J by 3 bases, with 18 bases between the two germline ends. CDR3 length: 14 residues.